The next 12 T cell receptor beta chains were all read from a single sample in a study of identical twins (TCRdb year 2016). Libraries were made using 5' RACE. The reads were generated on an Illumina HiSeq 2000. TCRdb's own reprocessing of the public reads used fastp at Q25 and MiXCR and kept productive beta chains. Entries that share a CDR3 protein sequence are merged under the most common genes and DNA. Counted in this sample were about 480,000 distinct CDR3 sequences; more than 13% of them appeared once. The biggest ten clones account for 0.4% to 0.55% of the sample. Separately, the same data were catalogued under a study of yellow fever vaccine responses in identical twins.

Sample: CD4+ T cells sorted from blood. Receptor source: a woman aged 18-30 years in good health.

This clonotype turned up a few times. The chain's CDR3 is CASSGRAGAGSNQPQHF. The CDR3 region has the DNA TGCGCCAGCAGTGGGCGTGCCGGTGCCGGGAGCAATCAGCCCCAGCATTTT. The gene calls are TRBV10-2 and TRBJ1-5; D is unresolved. Germline assignment: CDR1 WSHSY and CDR2 SAAADI. The CDR3 has 17 residues. V was cut by 4 bases and J by 1 base, with 17 bases left in between.

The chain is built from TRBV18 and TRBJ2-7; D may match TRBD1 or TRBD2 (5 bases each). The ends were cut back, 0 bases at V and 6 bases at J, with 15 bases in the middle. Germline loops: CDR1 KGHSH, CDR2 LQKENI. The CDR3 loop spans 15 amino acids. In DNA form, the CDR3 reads TGTGCCAGCTCACCACCAGCCCCGGGGCCCAGCGAGCAGTACTTC. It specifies CASSPPAPGPSEQYF.

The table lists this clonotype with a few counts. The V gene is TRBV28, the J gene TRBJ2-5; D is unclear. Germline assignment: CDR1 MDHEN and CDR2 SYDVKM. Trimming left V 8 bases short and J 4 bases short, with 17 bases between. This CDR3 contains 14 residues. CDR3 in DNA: TGTGCCAGCCTCGAAAGAAGATTAGGAGAGACCCAGTACTTC. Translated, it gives CASLERRLGETQYF.

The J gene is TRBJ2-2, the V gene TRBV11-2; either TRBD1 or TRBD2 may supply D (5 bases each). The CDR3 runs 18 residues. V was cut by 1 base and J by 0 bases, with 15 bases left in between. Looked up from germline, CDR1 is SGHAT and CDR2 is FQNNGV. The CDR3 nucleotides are TGTGCCAGCAGCTTAGTCACCTCGGGACCGTCGAACACCGGGGAGCTGTTTTTT. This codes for CASSLVTSGPSNTGELFF. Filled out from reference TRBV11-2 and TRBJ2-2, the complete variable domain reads EAGVAQSPRYKIIEKRQSVAFWCNPISGHATLYWYQQILGQGPKLLIQFQNNGVVDDSQLPKDRFSAERLKGVDSTLKIQPAKLEDSAVYLCASSLVTSGPSNTGELFFGEGSRLTVL.

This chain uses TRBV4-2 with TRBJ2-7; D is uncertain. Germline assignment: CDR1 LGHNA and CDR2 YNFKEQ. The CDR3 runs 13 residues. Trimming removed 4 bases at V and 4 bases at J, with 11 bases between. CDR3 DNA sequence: TGTGCCAGCAGCCCACGGCCCGATTACGAGCAGTACTTC. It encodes CASSPRPDYEQYF.

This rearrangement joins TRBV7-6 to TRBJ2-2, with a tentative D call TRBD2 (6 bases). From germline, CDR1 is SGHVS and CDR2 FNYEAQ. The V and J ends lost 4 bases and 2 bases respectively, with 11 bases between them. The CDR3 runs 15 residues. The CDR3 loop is CASSSAGTNTGELFF. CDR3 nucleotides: TGTGCCAGCAGCTCCGCGGGAACAAACACCGGGGAGCTGTTTTTT. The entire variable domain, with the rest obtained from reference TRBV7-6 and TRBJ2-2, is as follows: GAGVSQSPRYKVTKRGQDVALRCDPISGHVSLYWYRQALGQGPEFLTYFNYEAQQDKSGLPNDRFSAERPEGSISTLTIQRTEQRDSAMYRCASSSAGTNTGELFFGEGSRLTVL.

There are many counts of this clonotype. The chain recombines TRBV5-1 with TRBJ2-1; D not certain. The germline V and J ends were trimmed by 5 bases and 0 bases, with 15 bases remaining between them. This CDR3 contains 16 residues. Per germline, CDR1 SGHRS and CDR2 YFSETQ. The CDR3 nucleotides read TGCGCCAGCAGAAAATCCACTGGAGCCTCCTACAATGAGCAGTTCTTC. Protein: CASRKSTGASYNEQFF.

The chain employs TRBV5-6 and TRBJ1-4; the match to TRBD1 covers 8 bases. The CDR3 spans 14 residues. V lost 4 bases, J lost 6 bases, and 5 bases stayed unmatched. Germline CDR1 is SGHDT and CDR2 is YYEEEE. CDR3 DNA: TGTGCCAGCAGCCCCCGGGGACAGGATGAAAAACTGTTTTTT. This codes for CASSPRGQDEKLFF.

This CDR3 reads CASSQGAGRQYF. The DNA of the CDR3 is TGTGCCAGCAGCCAAGGCGCAGGGCGGCAGTACTTC. The chain employs TRBV3-1 and TRBJ2-7; possibly TRBD1 for D (5 bases). CDR3 length: 12 residues. Trimming stripped 1 base from V and 9 bases from J, with 10 bases between. From germline, CDR1 is LGHDT and CDR2 YNNKEL (reference sequence).

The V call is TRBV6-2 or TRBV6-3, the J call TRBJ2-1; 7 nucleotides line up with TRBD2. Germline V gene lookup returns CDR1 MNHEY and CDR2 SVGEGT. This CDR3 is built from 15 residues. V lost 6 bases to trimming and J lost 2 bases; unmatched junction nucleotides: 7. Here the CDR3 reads CASSNPSGAYNEQFF. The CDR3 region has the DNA TGTGCCAGCAGCAACCCTAGCGGAGCCTACAATGAGCAGTTCTTC.

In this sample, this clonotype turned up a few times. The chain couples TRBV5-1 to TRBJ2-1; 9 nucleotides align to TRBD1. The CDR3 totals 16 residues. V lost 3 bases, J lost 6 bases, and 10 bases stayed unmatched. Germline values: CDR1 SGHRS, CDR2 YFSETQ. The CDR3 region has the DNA TGCGCCAGCAGCTATACATCCGGGACAGGGTCCAATGAGCAGTTCTTC. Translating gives CASSYTSGTGSNEQFF.

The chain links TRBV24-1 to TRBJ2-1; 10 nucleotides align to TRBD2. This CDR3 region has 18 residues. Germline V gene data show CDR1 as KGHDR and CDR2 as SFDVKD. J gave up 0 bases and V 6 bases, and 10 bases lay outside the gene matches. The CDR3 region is CATSLSSGGPSSYNEQFF. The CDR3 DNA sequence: TGTGCCACCAGTCTGTCTAGCGGGGGACCGAGCTCCTACAATGAGCAGTTCTTC.